These 4 T cell receptor beta chains originate from one sample sequenced in a study of cytomegalovirus exposure and HLA in healthy donors (dated by TCRdb to the late 2010s). Library generation was performed with the immunoSEQ multiplex PCR assay. A mixture of 60 forward primers for TCR Vbeta segments and 13 reverse primers for TCR Jbeta segments was used in the multiplex PCR. TCRdb obtained this table from immuneACCESS and retained in-frame rearrangements with V and J assigned. These tables miss some clones; where compared with another copy, unresolved V genes account for less than half of the shortfall, and the remainder is unexplained. This sample gives about 140,000 clones in total; roughly 79% of them show up just once. Jointly, the top ten make up 1.2% to 1.5% of the sample. Sequencing was done on a sample of PBMCs. Source of these receptors: a man aged 25-45 years in good health and CMV-seropositive.

The V call is TRBV5-6, the J call TRBJ2-3; TRBD2 matches at 11 bases. The CDR3 has 15 amino acids. J gave up 1 base and V 4 bases, and 2 bases lay outside the gene matches. Per germline, CDR1 SGHDT and CDR2 YYEEEE. The CDR3 here is CASSLLAGGTDTQYF. DNA for the CDR3: TGTGCCAGCAGCCTACTAGCGGGGGGCACAGATACGCAGTATTTT. The whole variable domain, remainder taken from reference TRBV5-6 and TRBJ2-3, is DAGVTQSPTHLIKTRGQQVTLRCSPKSGHDTVSWYQQALGQGPQFIFQYYEEEERQRGNFPDRFSGHQFPNYSSELNVNALLLGDSALYLCASSLLAGGTDTQYFGPGTRLTVL.

The rearrangement joins TRBV5-3 to TRBJ1-6; D is undetermined. TRBV5-3 falls under the ORF class, with uncertain function. The V gene lost 0 bases and the J gene lost 5 bases, with 9 bases spanning the gap. The CDR3 is made up of 15 amino acids. CDR3 coding DNA: TGTGCCAGAAGCTTGGGACTGGCGGATAATTCACCCCTCCACTTT. It specifies CARSLGLADNSPLHF.

V and J are TRBV27 and TRBJ2-7; TRBD2 agrees at 8 bases. Germline-derived CDR1 and CDR2 are MNHEY and SMNVEV (reference sequence). Trimming took 2 bases from V and 1 from J; bases not matched to a gene: 4. This CDR3 region has 15 residues. Here the CDR3 reads CASSLTSGLSYEQYF. In DNA, the CDR3 is TGTGCCAGCAGTTTAACTAGCGGACTTTCCTACGAGCAGTACTTC.

The chain has TRBV6-4 and TRBJ2-3, with 7 bases identical to TRBD2. The CDR3 contains 15 residues. Trimming took 3 bases from V and 4 from J; bases not matched to a gene: 7. CDR1 and CDR2 (germline): MRHNA, SNTAGT. CDR3 sequence (DNA): TGTGCCAGCAGTGAGGAAGCGGGATCAGCAGATACGCAGTATTTT. Its translation: CASSEEAGSADTQYF.